These T cell receptor beta chains were read from a single sample in a study of T-cell memory formation after mild COVID-19. TCRdb passed the 5' RACE reads through MiXCR, listing each CDR3 protein once. The data show just over 300,000 distinct CDR3 sequences, with 15% to 20% seen just once and under 25% held by the top ten. Sequencing used PBMCs or a T cell subset sorted from them (not recorded which). Receptors originate from a man between 18 and 35 years old who had mild COVID-19 (a few samples of this study predate the infection). Cell type and time point are not known. Each CDR3 is given with its conserved first and last residue. The size entry is marked missing in some rows and otherwise reads once, few, many or a size class.

j_call v_call clone_size cdr3_aa
TRBJ1-6 TRBV20-1 few CSARATGFGSPLHF
TRBJ1-2 TRBV5-6 . CASSLDYGGYTF
TRBJ2-2 TRBV4-3 few CASRPGLAGGQVGELFF
TRBJ2-1 TRBV7-3 . CASSREAGAYNEQFF
TRBJ2-3 TRBV6-2/TRBV6-3 . CATSSPAGGSDTQYF
TRBJ2-5 TRBV7-9 . CASSLEPLAGGQTQYF
TRBJ2-5 TRBV19 few CASSQEKYQETQYF
TRBJ1-5 TRBV6-1 . CASGRDPNQPQHF
TRBJ2-1 TRBV4-1 . CASSRPSSSYNEQFF
TRBJ2-5 TRBV5-4 many CASSVVLAGQETQYF
TRBJ2-3 TRBV20-1 once CSASQRGTTDTQYF
TRBJ2-1 TRBV7-9 . CASSLLLGTGANEQFF
TRBJ2-3 TRBV5-1 many CASSLGGAPTDTQYF
TRBJ2-7 TRBV7-9 many CASSSGQGVNYEQYF
TRBJ2-2 TRBV4-2 few CASSPTGAGELFF
TRBJ2-3 TRBV9 few CASGRTGSDTQYF
TRBJ2-5 TRBV11-2 . CASSFPTGGEQETQYF
TRBJ1-3 TRBV4-2 . CASSLQLQASGNTIYF
TRBJ1-3 TRBV29-1 . CSAAARIGNTIYF
TRBJ2-3 TRBV7-9 few CASSPLGGGQDTQYF
TRBJ2-5 TRBV3-1 . CASQGGERETQYF
TRBJ1-1 TRBV18 many CASSPSRGGTEAFF
TRBJ1-3 TRBV6-6 . CASSYPWGVRSSGNTIYF
TRBJ2-3 TRBV5-4 . CASSLSSYTDTQYF
TRBJ2-5 TRBV7-9 few CASSPGRVYQETQYF
TRBJ2-5 TRBV28 few CASSYTGRETQYF
TRBJ2-5 TRBV7-9 . CASSLRREETQYF
TRBJ2-5 TRBV7-2 few CASTPLAGGTQYF
TRBJ2-6 TRBV19 many CASSAQVLGGANVLTF
TRBJ2-1 TRBV10-3 . CAIKQDYNEQFF
TRBJ2-7 TRBV12-3/TRBV12-4 . CASSLAEIEQYF
TRBJ1-1 TRBV15 . CATSPRGTEAFF
TRBJ2-5 TRBV5-1 many CASSLGQGKETQYF
TRBJ2-6 TRBV28 once CASGGQPFSGANVLTF
TRBJ2-3 TRBV7-9 . CASSPRGGEDTQYF
TRBJ1-2 TRBV4-1 . CASSQDPGTSYGYTF
TRBJ1-2 TRBV7-2 . CASSLTLGTGKYGYTF
TRBJ1-2 TRBV6-2/TRBV6-3 . CASRNPPRWGYTF
TRBJ2-5 TRBV3-1 . CASSQVIDETQYF
TRBJ2-3 TRBV7-8 few CASSLSGGGADTDTQYF
TRBJ2-1 TRBV14 . CASSQDIRTAQFF
TRBJ2-3 TRBV7-2 . CASSWGLAEASTDTQYF
TRBJ1-3 TRBV7-2 . CASSYSGRTSGNTIYF
TRBJ1-2 TRBV20-1 . CSATAKAGFSRGYTF
TRBJ2-3 TRBV11-1 few CASSPRGLWGPDTQYF
TRBJ1-5 TRBV5-1 . CASSLGDGPVEPQHF
TRBJ1-4 TRBV7-2 few CASSLGTGSGILFF
TRBJ2-5 TRBV18 . CASSPHPQETQYF
TRBJ2-1 TRBV6-2/TRBV6-3 few CASSYAHNEQFF
TRBJ1-3 TRBV29-1 few CSVQGNSGNTIYF